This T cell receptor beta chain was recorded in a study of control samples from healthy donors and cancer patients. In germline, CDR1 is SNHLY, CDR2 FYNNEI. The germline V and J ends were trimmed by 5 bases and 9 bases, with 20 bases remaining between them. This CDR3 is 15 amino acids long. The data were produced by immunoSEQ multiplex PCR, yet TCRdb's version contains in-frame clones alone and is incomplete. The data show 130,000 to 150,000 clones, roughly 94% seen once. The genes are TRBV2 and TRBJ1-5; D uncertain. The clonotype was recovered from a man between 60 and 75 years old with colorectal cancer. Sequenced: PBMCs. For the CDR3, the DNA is TGTGCCAGCAGTCCCCGGACCCCCTCCTCGGGGCCCCAGCATTTT. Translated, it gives CASSPRTPSSGPQHF.